A selection of T cell receptor beta chains follows, all from one sample in a study of shared clonotypes between healthy human individuals. Clones were read by immunoSEQ multiplex PCR, and TCRdb kept only the in-frame ones, dropping some. The data show 1.5 million to 2.5 million clones, with approximately 95% seen just once and 1.2% held by the top ten. The sequencing input was naive CD8+ T cells sorted from blood. Receptor source: a young man in good health. CDR3s include the opening cysteine and the closing phenylalanine or tryptophan. Fields, in order: V gene, clone size, J gene, D gene, CDR3 DNA, CDR3 protein. D genes are given only for firm matches. Size is stated for part of the rows, as once, few or many counts, or as a class when the clone is expanded.

>TRBV4-1|-|TRBJ2-3|TRBD2
TGCGCCAGCAGCCAAGATAGCCGACTAGCGGGAGTAACAGATACGCAGTATTTT
CASSQDSRLAGVTDTQYF
>TRBV9|-|TRBJ2-3|TRBD2
TGTGCCAGCAGCGTAGAGGGTAGCGGGGGGTTCACAGATACGCAGTATTTT
CASSVEGSGGFTDTQYF
>TRBV10-1|once|TRBJ2-7|TRBD1
TGCGCCAGCACGCACCCCGGGACAGGGTCCTACGAGCAGTACTTC
CASTHPGTGSYEQYF
>TRBV30|-|TRBJ1-1|-
TGTGCCTGGAACAGGGTAAATGAAGCTTTCTTT
CAWNRVNEAFF
>TRBV7-9|-|TRBJ2-4|TRBD2
TGTGCCAGCAGCGGGGGACTAGCGGAAAACATTCAGTACTTC
CASSGGLAENIQYF
>TRBV7-9|-|TRBJ2-1|-
TGTGCCAGCAGCGACCGGGACACCTACAATGAGCAGTTCTTC
CASSDRDTYNEQFF
>TRBV4-3|-|TRBJ2-1|-
TGCGCCAGCAGCCAAGATGCAGGAGACCCTAGTCAGTTCTTC
CASSQDAGDPSQFF
>TRBV7-9|-|TRBJ2-3|-
TGTGCCAGCAGCTCCGGGGTATCCACAGATACGCAGTATTTT
CASSSGVSTDTQYF
>TRBV6-5|-|TRBJ2-1|-
TGTGCCAGCAGTCCCCTGGGAAGGGGTTGGAATGAGCAGTTCTTC
CASSPLGRGWNEQFF
>TRBV19|-|TRBJ2-7|-
TGTGCCAGTAGTGTTTTTGGGACCTACGAGCAGTACTTC
CASSVFGTYEQYF
>TRBV7-9|-|TRBJ2-7|TRBD1
TGTGCCAGCAGCTGGGTAGGGGGCGACCCGGCCTACGAGCAGTACTTC
CASSWVGGDPAYEQYF
>TRBV9|-|TRBJ2-1|TRBD1
TGTGCCAGCAGCGTAGCAGGGGGCTTTGGTAAGAATGAGCAGTTCTTC
CASSVAGGFGKNEQFF
>TRBV19|-|TRBJ2-5|-
TGTGCCAGTAGTGGGGATCTGGAAGAGACCCAGTACTTC
CASSGDLEETQYF
>TRBV27|-|TRBJ1-1|-
TGTGCCAGCAGTTCCCAGGGAACGAACACTGAAGCTTTCTTT
CASSSQGTNTEAFF
>TRBV6-6|-|TRBJ2-2|TRBD2
TGTGCCAGCAGTTACTCTCCTAGCGGACCAGCCGGGGAGCTGTTTTTT
CASSYSPSGPAGELFF
>TRBV4-1|-|TRBJ2-7|-
TGCGCCAGCAGCCAAAGGGGCTCCTACGAGCAGTACTTC
CASSQRGSYEQYF
>TRBV11-2|-|TRBJ2-7|-
TGTGCCAGCAGTCCTTTTGGCATAGCGGAGGGCTACGAGCAGTACTTC
CASSPFGIAEGYEQYF
>TRBV5-1|once|TRBJ1-4|TRBD1
TGCGCCAGCAGCTTCGGACAGGGGGCGGATAATGAAAAACTGTTTTTT
CASSFGQGADNEKLFF
>TRBV9|-|TRBJ2-7|-
TGTGCCAGCAGCGTAGCCAGTGGACTAAGCTACGAGCAGTACTTC
CASSVASGLSYEQYF
>TRBV9|-|TRBJ2-3|TRBD2
TGTGCCAGCAGCGTCGGACTAGCCCCGGGAGCAGATACGCAGTATTTT
CASSVGLAPGADTQYF
>TRBV6-5|-|TRBJ2-1|TRBD2
TGTGCCAGCAGTTACTGGGCTGCGGGAGGTTACAATGAGCAGTTCTTC
CASSYWAAGGYNEQFF
>TRBV7-9|-|TRBJ2-5|-
TGTGCCAGCAGCGTAAGGATAGGGGCTGAGACCCAGTACTTC
CASSVRIGAETQYF
>TRBV6-1|-|TRBJ2-1|-
TGTGCCAGCAGACCGGAGGTAAATGAGCAGTTCTTC
CASRPEVNEQFF
>TRBV30|once|TRBJ2-7|-
TGTGCCTGGAGCGCCGGGGCGTCCTACGAGCAGTACTTC
CAWSAGASYEQYF
>TRBV5-1|-|TRBJ1-1|TRBD1
TGCGCCAGCAGCCTGAGGACAGGGAACACTGAAGCTTTCTTT
CASSLRTGNTEAFF
>TRBV25-1|-|TRBJ2-7|-
TGTGCCAGCAGTGAATATGGCCCTCGTTTGGAGCAGTACTTC
CASSEYGPRLEQYF
>TRBV6-6|-|TRBJ1-1|-
TGTGCCAGCAGTCCCCTATTCAGGGGCGCTGAAGCTTTCTTT
CASSPLFRGAEAFF
>TRBV23-1|-|TRBJ1-4|-
TGCGCCAGCCAGGGGAGAGCAAATGAAAAACTGTTTTTT
CASQGRANEKLFF